A single T cell receptor (beta chain) is shown here with its context. The antigen is not known. Profiled with immunoSEQ multiplex PCR; TCRdb holds only in-frame clones, not every one. The sample shows 300,000 to 400,000 clones, about 89% of them seen only once. The CDR3 length is 17 residues. Germline assignment: CDR1 SGHTA and CDR2 FQGTGA. Trimming left V 3 bases short and J 1 base short, with 15 bases between. These data originate in a study of Ad26.COV2.S vaccination and SARS-CoV-2 variants. Study observations and caveats: Those who received vaccine or placebo ended up with similar non-spike TCR breadth. Spike-specific TCR breadth ran higher among vaccine recipients than placebo recipients.

The treatment denotes: 15 to 20 received Ad26.COV2.S at low or high dose, single or two shots; 5 received placebo; per-sample allocation not given. Day 63 following the first vaccine or placebo injection was when the samples were taken. The receptor was derived from a person between 18 and 59 years old who received the Ad26.COV2.S COVID-19 vaccine or a placebo. V usage is TRBV7-3 and J usage is TRBJ2-2; unclear D gene. Sequencing used peripheral blood, obtained in a trial of Ad26.COV2.S vaccine versus placebo. The CDR3 sequence is CASSLRSATWNTGELFF. The CDR3 DNA is TGTGCCAGCAGCTTGCGGTCAGCCACTTGGAACACCGGGGAGCTGTTTTTT.